The 20 T cell receptor beta chains reported below all come from one sample, sequenced in a study of T cells after yellow fever vaccination. TCRdb reprocessed the 5' RACE reads via MiXCR and lists one record per CDR3 protein. The sample consists of 300,000 or so distinct CDR3 sequences, over 10% of them appearing once. The sequencing here drew on CD4+ T cells sorted from PBMCs, taken 45 days after the yellow fever booster vaccination. The receptors come from a man aged 25-45 years who received the YFV17D yellow fever vaccine.

This clonotype has only a few counts. CDR3: CASSGRDSRTSSYNEQFF. The CDR3 bases are TGCGCCAGCAGCGGGAGGGACAGCCGTACTAGCTCCTACAATGAGCAGTTCTTC. The chain is built from TRBV5-1 and TRBJ2-1, with D possibly being TRBD1 or TRBD2 (7 bases each). This CDR3 contains 18 residues. V was pared by 4 bases and J by 0 bases, with 20 bases between. Germline CDR1 is SGHRS and CDR2 is YFSETQ.

The chain combines TRBV21-1 with TRBJ1-5. TRBV21-1 is deemed a pseudogene. This CDR3 has 16 residues. CDR3 DNA sequence: TGTGCCAGCAGCAAAAGGCCAGGAGGAGTGGGTCAGCCCCAGCATTTT. This encodes CASSKRPGGVGQPQHF.

This chain uses TRBV5-1 with TRBJ2-3, with TRBD2 matching 7 bases. The junction had 6 bases not matched to a gene; V was cut back by 2 bases and J by 3 bases. Germline V gene sequence: CDR1 SGHRS, CDR2 YFSETQ. The CDR3 spans 15 residues. The CDR3 is CASSFAGEGTDTQYF. CDR3 bases: TGCGCCAGCAGCTTCGCGGGAGAAGGGACAGATACGCAGTATTTT.

This clonotype was observed at least ten times. The V gene is TRBV24-1, the J gene TRBJ2-3; perhaps TRBD2 as D (6 bases). Germline CDR1 is KGHDR and CDR2 is SFDVKD. The CDR3 is 16 amino acids. V dropped 3 bases and J dropped 4 bases, with 16 bases sitting between them. CDR3 nucleotide sequence: TGTGCCACCAGTGATGGACGGTCAGGGAGGTCAGATACGCAGTATTTT. Its protein product is CATSDGRSGRSDTQYF.

This clonotype was observed a handful of times. The gene calls are TRBV20-1 and TRBJ1-5, with D unclear. Germline V gives CDR1 DFQATT, CDR2 SNEGSKA (reference sequence). The CDR3 length is 14 residues. V was trimmed by 5 bases and J by 4 bases, leaving 15 bases between them. CDR3 loop: CSARGQTGNQPQHF. CDR3 nucleotide sequence: TGCAGTGCTCGCGGCCAGACGGGGAATCAGCCCCAGCATTTT.

This rearrangement joins TRBV24-1 to TRBJ2-2; D is possibly TRBD1 or TRBD2 (7 bases each). Trimming removed 3 bases at V and 5 bases at J, with 9 bases between. The CDR3 is 14 amino acids. Germline loops: CDR1 KGHDR, CDR2 SFDVKD. For the CDR3, the DNA is TGTGCCACCAGTGATCAGGGGGGGACCGGGGAGCTGTTTTTT. Translated: CATSDQGGTGELFF.

This clonotype was seen only a few times. The genes are TRBV12-3 or TRBV12-4 and TRBJ2-7; TRBD1 matches at 7 bases. Unmatched junction bases numbered 8, after V lost 5 bases and J lost 4 bases. The CDR3 loop spans 14 amino acids. CDR3 nucleotide sequence: TGTGCCAGCAGTGTCACCGGGACAGAATACGAGCAGTACTTC. Residues: CASSVTGTEYEQYF.

The V gene is TRBV5-1, the J gene TRBJ2-3, with D unresolved. The germline V gene has CDR1 SGHRS and CDR2 YFSETQ. The CDR3 is 16 amino acids. Trimming pared 0 bases from V and 2 bases from J, leaving 13 bases between. The CDR3 spells CASSLAGPSNTDTQYF. CDR3 DNA sequence: TGCGCCAGCAGCTTGGCCGGTCCTTCTAACACAGATACGCAGTATTTT.

This clonotype was seen a few times. The chain carries TRBV6-1 and TRBJ1-1, with a tentative D call TRBD1 (5 bases). Trimming left V 6 bases short and J 2 bases short, with 13 bases between. In germline, CDR1 is MNHNS, CDR2 SASEGT. The CDR3 has 14 residues. CDR3 in DNA: TGTGCCAGCAGCCCCGGGGCCACTAACACTGAAGCTTTCTTT. This translates into CASSPGATNTEAFF.

This clonotype was counted many times. The gene calls are TRBV15 and TRBJ2-7; D is possibly TRBD1 (5 bases). CDR3 length equals 13 residues. The V gene lost 0 bases and the J gene lost 3 bases, with 6 bases spanning the gap. The germline gives CDR1 LNHNV, CDR2 YYDKDF (reference sequence). CDR3 sequence: CATSRDRDYEQYF. In DNA, the CDR3 is TGTGCCACCAGCAGAGACAGGGACTACGAGCAGTACTTC.

This clonotype has a count of ten or more. This chain uses TRBV5-1 with TRBJ2-7; D is uncertain. CDR1 and CDR2 (germline): SGHRS, YFSETQ. Trimming pared 0 bases from V and 2 bases from J, leaving 9 bases between. The CDR3 is 14 residues long. The CDR3 region has the DNA TGCGCCAGCAGCTTGGTGCACTCAGCCTACGAGCAGTACTTC. It encodes CASSLVHSAYEQYF.

This clonotype occurred a few times. The V and J genes are TRBV20-1 and TRBJ2-7; no definite D call. The CDR3 has 11 residues. Germline V gives CDR1 DFQATT, CDR2 SNEGSKA (reference sequence). CDR3 nucleotide sequence: TGCAGACATGGCGCTTGCTACGAGCAGTACTTC. Its translation is CRHGACYEQYF.

This clonotype occurred a few times. This rearrangement joins TRBV4-3 to TRBJ1-2; 7 bases map to TRBD1. J gave up 8 bases and V 3 bases, and 15 bases lay outside the gene matches. The CDR3 loop spans 16 amino acids. The V gene's germline CDR1 is LGHNA and CDR2 YSLEER. The CDR3, as DNA: TGCGCCAGCAGCCACAAGGGGAACAGGGGTAGAGGGGGCTACACCTTC. Its translation: CASSHKGNRGRGGYTF.

The V and J genes are TRBV18 and TRBJ2-5, with D possibly TRBD1 on 6 matching bases. Germline V gene sequence: CDR1 KGHSH, CDR2 LQKENI. The CDR3 loop spans 16 amino acids. V lost 0 bases and J lost 5, with 16 bases in between. Here the CDR3 DNA reads TGTGCCAGCTCACCACCGCAGGGGCCAGAGGGGGAGACCCAGTACTTC. This gives the protein CASSPPQGPEGETQYF.

Only a few counts were recorded for this clonotype. The DNA for the CDR3 is TGTGCCAGCAGCAATAGACGACAGGGGGCCAATGAGCAGTTCTTC. As protein: CASSNRRQGANEQFF. This chain uses TRBV11-1 with TRBJ2-1, with 10 bases that match TRBD1. This CDR3 has 15 residues. V lost 5 bases and J lost 6; bases outside the gene matches: 7. Germline CDR1 reads SGHAT; CDR2 reads FQDESV (reference sequence).

In this sample, this clonotype turned up a few times. This rearrangement joins TRBV6-2 or TRBV6-3 to TRBJ1-5; D unclear. CDR1 is MNHEY and CDR2 is SVGEGT in the germline V gene. This CDR3 spans 16 amino acids. V dropped 6 bases and J dropped 2 bases, with 17 bases sitting between them. CDR3 sequence: CASSLGLGSGNQPQHF. CDR3 in DNA: TGTGCCAGCAGCCTCGGACTGGGGTCAGGCAATCAGCCCCAGCATTTT.

This chain uses TRBV28 with TRBJ2-1; unclear D gene. CDR1 is MDHEN and CDR2 is SYDVKM in the germline V gene. The CDR3 covers 13 residues. Deletions cut 6 bases from V and 1 base from J, with 7 bases between. CDR3 nucleotides: TGTGCCAGCAGCAAGAAGTCCTACAATGAGCAGTTCTTC. Its protein is CASSKKSYNEQFF.

V gene TRBV5-1 combines with J gene TRBJ2-3; D may be TRBD2 (6 bases). The CDR3 extends over 15 amino acids. Between the trimmed V and J ends, which lost 2 bases and 3 bases, there was a span of 13 bases. Looked up from germline, CDR1 is SGHRS and CDR2 is YFSETQ. Here the CDR3 reads CASSFSGDRTDTQYF. Here the CDR3 DNA reads TGCGCCAGCAGCTTTTCGGGAGATCGGACAGATACGCAGTATTTT. The full variable domain, rest sourced from reference TRBV5-1 and TRBJ2-3, is KAGVTQTPRYLIKTRGQQVTLSCSPISGHRSVSWYQQTPGQGLQFLFEYFSETQRNKGNFPGRFSGRQFSNSRSEMNVSTLELGDSALYLCASSFSGDRTDTQYFGPGTRLTVL.

The J gene is TRBJ2-7, the V gene TRBV7-8; 14 bases agree with TRBD2. Trimming removed 5 bases from V and 2 bases from J; junction bases left unmatched: 8. The CDR3 is made up of 17 amino acids. CDR1 is SGHVS and CDR2 is FQNEAQ in the germline V gene. The CDR3 sequence is CASSRGLAGGGTYEQYF. CDR3 in DNA: TGTGCCAGCAGCAGAGGACTAGCGGGAGGCGGGACCTACGAGCAGTACTTC.

This clonotype has only a few counts. The genes are TRBV14 and TRBJ2-7; D gene ambiguous. The V and J ends lost 1 base and 3 bases respectively, with 4 bases between them. Germline V gene sequence: CDR1 SGHDN, CDR2 FVKESK. The CDR3 totals 12 residues. CDR3 sequence: CASSQVVYEQYF. Written as DNA, the CDR3 is TGTGCCAGCAGCCAAGTCGTCTACGAGCAGTACTTC.